This TCR beta chain was recorded in a study of human T cells and chemical hapten exposure. Study as a whole: The upper back received 0.01% DPC by patch testing, with results read at 6 days. How much TCR each sample yielded varied, mostly because pooled library volumes differed slightly. General study points: The count of PT1 expanded TCRs correlated positively with patch test score.

TCRdb used MiXCR to reprocess the RACE reads, holding one entry per CDR3 protein. The sample yields 95,000 or so distinct CDR3 sequences, about 10% seen once. Trimming removed 8 bases from V and 0 bases from J; junction bases left unmatched: 7. This CDR3 has 15 amino acids. Germline V lookup: CDR1 MDHEN, CDR2 SYDVKM. Regarding this clonotype: What it binds is not known. A much more abundant neighbour one base away suggests this may be a read error.

Time point given: patch test 2, 6 weeks after DPC sensitization. Specified treatment: therapeutic diphenylcyclopropenone sensitization with weekly scalp DPC. The TCR comes from a woman aged 40 to 49 with alopecia areata. Some clones in this sample may be carry-over from other donors' samples. The chain employs TRBV28 and TRBJ1-5; 7 bases are shared with TRBD1. The specimen comprised whole blood, sampled in connection with sensitization to the hapten diphenylcyclopropenone (DPC). CDR3 amino acids: CASGRGQFSNQPQHF. The CDR3 DNA follows: TGTGCCAGCGGGCGGGGACAGTTTAGCAATCAGCCCCAGCATTTT.